This T cell receptor beta chain was obtained from a study of blood T cell repertoires in COVID-19. Study in general: Collection of acute and convalescent COVID-19 samples took place in the United States, Italy and Spain.

The germline gives CDR1 SGHRS, CDR2 YFSETQ. This CDR3 comprises 15 residues. The V and J ends lost 3 bases and 1 base, in that order; junction bases with no gene match: 5. The table came from immunoSEQ multiplex PCR; TCRdb's copy has only in-frame clones and leaves some out. The repertoire has 310,000 or so clones, 80% to 90% of them found once; the top ten carry more than 8.5%. Donors of Cohort 3 who recovered were those that had two negative PCRs, clearance, or symptom resolution. The rearrangement uses TRBV5-1 and TRBJ2-5; 8 nucleotides align to TRBD1. This TCR was recovered from a woman aged 18-29 years who had recovered from COVID-19. The source material was PBMCs or T cells enriched from blood (not recorded which). The CDR3 nucleotides are TGCGCCAGCAGCTCGAACACAGGGGGCCAAGAGACCCAGTACTTC. This gives the protein CASSSNTGGQETQYF. Variable domain in full (rest from reference TRBV5-1 and TRBJ2-5): KAGVTQTPRYLIKTRGQQVTLSCSPISGHRSVSWYQQTPGQGLQFLFEYFSETQRNKGNFPGRFSGRQFSNSRSEMNVSTLELGDSALYLCASSSNTGGQETQYFGPGTRLLVL.